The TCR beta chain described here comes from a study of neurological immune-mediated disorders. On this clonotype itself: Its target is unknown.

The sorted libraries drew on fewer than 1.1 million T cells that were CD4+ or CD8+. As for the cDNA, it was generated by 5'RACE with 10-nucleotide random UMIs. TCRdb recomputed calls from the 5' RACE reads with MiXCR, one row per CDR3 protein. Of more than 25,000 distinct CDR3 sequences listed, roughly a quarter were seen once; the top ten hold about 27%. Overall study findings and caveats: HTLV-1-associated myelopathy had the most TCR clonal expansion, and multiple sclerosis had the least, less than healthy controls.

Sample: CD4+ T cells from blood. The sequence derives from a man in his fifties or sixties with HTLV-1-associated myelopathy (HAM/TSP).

For the CDR3, the DNA is TGTGCCAGCAGCAGCTCCGGGGAGCTGTTTTTT. It yields the protein CASSSSGELFF. The chain carries TRBV3-1 and TRBJ2-2; no clear D. The CDR3 has 11 residues. Germline CDR1 is LGHDT and CDR2 is YNNKEL (reference sequence). The ends were cut back, 5 bases at V and 6 bases at J, with 4 bases in the middle.